The 16 T cell receptor beta chains listed next were all sequenced from one sample in a study of blood T cell repertoires in COVID-19. TCRdb's table, derived via immunoSEQ multiplex PCR, lists solely in-frame clones and lacks some. The table lists around 480,000 clones, roughly 87% of them singletons. Sequencing used PBMCs or T cells enriched from blood (not recorded which). The source of these receptors is a woman younger than 35 who had recovered from COVID-19.

V is TRBV14 and J is TRBJ1-2; weak D call: TRBD1 (5 bases). Germline CDR1 reads SGHDN; CDR2 reads FVKESK. This CDR3 spans 15 amino acids. Trimming removed 0 bases at V and 4 bases at J, with 12 bases between. In nucleotides, the CDR3 is TGTGCCAGCAGCCAAGATGTGACAGAAGGCTATGGCTACACCTTC. It is translated as CASSQDVTEGYGYTF.

The chain is built from TRBV28 and TRBJ1-1; 10 bases agree with TRBD1. Germline CDR1 is MDHEN and CDR2 is SYDVKM. V shed 6 bases and J 4 bases; nucleotides not matched to a gene: 2. The CDR3 has 13 residues. The CDR3, as DNA: TGTGCCAGCAGGCGGGACAGGGGCACTGAAGCTTTCTTT. Protein: CASRRDRGTEAFF.

The chain combines TRBV7-4 with TRBJ2-4; 9 bases align to TRBD1. V dropped 6 bases and J dropped 0; count of bases not matched to a gene: 12. Germline V gene data show CDR1 as SGHVT and CDR2 as SQSDAQ. CDR3 length equals 18 residues. Written as DNA, the CDR3 is TGTGCCAGCAGAACTTCGGGACAGGGTCGGATAGCCAAAAACATTCAGTACTTC. It yields the protein CASRTSGQGRIAKNIQYF.

The CDR3 bases are TGTGCCAGCGCCAAACAGGGGAACACTGAAGCTTTCTTT. Protein sequence: CASAKQGNTEAFF. The rearrangement uses TRBV14 and TRBJ1-1; perhaps TRBD1 as D (6 bases). The germline V gene encodes CDR1 SGHDN and CDR2 FVKESK. This CDR3 is 13 amino acids long. The germline V and J ends were trimmed by 8 bases and 1 base, with 11 bases remaining between them.

This chain connects TRBV6-5 to TRBJ2-1, with 8 bases identical to TRBD2. There are 15 residues in the CDR3. The V gene's germline CDR1 is MNHEY and CDR2 SVGAGI. V lost 7 bases, J lost 4 bases, and 9 bases stayed unmatched. The CDR3: CASIPGGPGYNEQFF. CDR3 in DNA: TGTGCCAGCATTCCGGGGGGGCCGGGGTACAATGAGCAGTTCTTC.

The chain has TRBV5-6 and TRBJ1-2, with D maybe TRBD1 (6 bases). Germline V gives CDR1 SGHDT, CDR2 YYEEEE. This CDR3 is 13 amino acids long. Trimming shortened V by 5 bases and J by 4 bases, and 12 bases separated the two germline ends. The CDR3 nucleotides are TGTGCCAGCAGAATAGGACAGACCTATGGCTACACCTTC. Translated: CASRIGQTYGYTF.

This chain links TRBV5-6 with TRBJ2-7; D is unresolved. V was shortened by 0 bases and J by 7 bases, with 11 bases between the two germline ends. Germline V gene sequence: CDR1 SGHDT, CDR2 YYEEEE. The CDR3 extends over 13 amino acids. The CDR3 nucleotides read TGTGCCAGCAGCTTGGCAGGAACGAGTGAGCAGTACTTC. It translates to CASSLAGTSEQYF.

The chain carries TRBV7-3 and TRBJ2-1, with D uncertain. Per the germline V gene, CDR1 is SGHTA and CDR2 is FQGTGA. The CDR3 totals 14 residues. V lost 4 bases and J 0 bases, leaving 7 bases between the germline ends. CDR3 coding DNA: TGTGCCAGCAGCTCCCTCCCCTCCTACAATGAGCAGTTCTTC. Its translation: CASSSLPSYNEQFF.

V usage is TRBV3-1 (or the pseudogene TRBV3-2) and J usage is TRBJ2-3, with D perhaps TRBD2 (5 bases). Per the germline V gene, CDR1 is LGHDT and CDR2 is YNNKEL (reference sequence). This CDR3 spans 14 amino acids. Between the trimmed V and J ends, which lost 0 bases and 9 bases, there was a span of 13 bases. Written as DNA, the CDR3 is TGTGCCAGCAGCCAAGAAGCCAATCGGGGAACGCAGTATTTT. It codes for CASSQEANRGTQYF.

The CDR3 loop reads CASSFGGSEAFF. The CDR3 bases are TGCGCCAGCAGCTTTGGAGGCAGTGAAGCTTTCTTT. This chain links TRBV5-1 with TRBJ1-1; D gene uncertain. The CDR3 length is 12 residues. Trimming took off 2 bases at V and 7 bases at J, with 9 bases between the two ends. Germline V gives CDR1 SGHRS, CDR2 YFSETQ.

V usage is TRBV30 and J usage is TRBJ2-2, with TRBD1 matching 7 bases. Germline loops: CDR1 GTSNPN, CDR2 SVGIG (reference sequence). Trimming at V came to 0 bases and at J to 5 bases, leaving 6 bases not matched to a gene. The CDR3 extends over 15 amino acids. The CDR3: CAWSVGGQFTGELFF. CDR3 nucleotides: TGTGCCTGGAGTGTAGGGGGACAGTTTACCGGGGAGCTGTTTTTT.

The chain is built from TRBV30 and TRBJ2-5; a possible D gene is TRBD2 (6 bases). The V gene's germline CDR1 is GTSNPN and CDR2 SVGIG (reference sequence). The V end was cut by 8 bases, the J end by 7 bases, with 20 bases between. CDR3 length: 13 amino acids. The CDR3 here is CATIKRVLGTQYF. CDR3 DNA: TGTGCCACCATTAAGCGGGTACTCGGGACCCAGTACTTC.

The chain employs TRBV30 and TRBJ2-7; 8 bases line up with TRBD1. This CDR3 is built from 13 residues. The V segment lost 4 bases and the J segment 4 bases; nucleotides outside the gene matches: 6. CDR1 GTSNPN and CDR2 SVGIG come from the germline V gene (reference sequence). The CDR3 here is CAWTSGQAYEQYF. CDR3 coding DNA: TGTGCCTGGACCTCGGGACAGGCGTACGAGCAGTACTTC.

This chain links TRBV10-3 with TRBJ1-2, with 7 bases lining up with TRBD1. V gave up 10 bases and J gave up 7 bases; unmatched junction bases: 18. The CDR3 is 15 residues long. CDR1 is ENHRY and CDR2 is SYGVKD in the germline V gene. CDR3 loop: CATTVIPGQSLGYTF. DNA for the CDR3: TGTGCCACCACCGTGATCCCGGGACAGAGCCTTGGCTACACCTTC.

The chain recombines TRBV28 with TRBJ1-6; 11 positions agree with TRBD1. In germline, CDR1 is MDHEN, CDR2 SYDVKM. The CDR3 sequence is 13 residues long. V lost 6 bases, J lost 9 bases, and 1 base stayed unmatched. This CDR3 reads CASRDRGRSPLHF. The CDR3 DNA reads TGTGCCAGCAGGGACAGGGGGCGTTCACCCCTCCACTTT.

The CDR3 nucleotides read TGTGCCAGTAGTCCCGGGGGGGACAAAAGCCCTGAAGCTTTCTTT. Translating gives CASSPGGDKSPEAFF. V is TRBV19 and J is TRBJ1-1, with D perhaps TRBD1 (6 bases). CDR1 is LNHDA and CDR2 is SQIVND in the germline V gene (reference sequence). This CDR3 has 15 residues. V lost 5 bases and J lost 6, with 19 bases in between. The full variable domain, with the rest looked up from reference TRBV19 and TRBJ1-1, is DGGITQSPKYLFRKEGQNVTLSCEQNLNHDAMYWYRQDPGQGLRLIYYSQIVNDFQKGDIAEGYSVSREKKESFPLTVTSAQKNPTAFYLCASSPGGDKSPEAFFGQGTRLTVV.